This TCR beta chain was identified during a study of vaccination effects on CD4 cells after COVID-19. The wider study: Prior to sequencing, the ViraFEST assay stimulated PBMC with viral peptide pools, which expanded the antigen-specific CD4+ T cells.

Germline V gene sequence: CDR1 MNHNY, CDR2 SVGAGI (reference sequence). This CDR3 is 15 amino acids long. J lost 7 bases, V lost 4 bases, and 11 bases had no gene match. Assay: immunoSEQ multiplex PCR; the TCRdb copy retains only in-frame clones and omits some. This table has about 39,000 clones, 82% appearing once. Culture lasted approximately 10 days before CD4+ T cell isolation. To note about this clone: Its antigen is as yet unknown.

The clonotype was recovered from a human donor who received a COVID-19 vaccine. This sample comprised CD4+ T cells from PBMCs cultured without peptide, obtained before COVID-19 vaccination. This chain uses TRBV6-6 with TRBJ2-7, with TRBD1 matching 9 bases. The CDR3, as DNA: TGTGCCAGCAGTTCCGGGACAGGGTCCCTCGGGGAGCAGTACGTC. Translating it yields CASSSGTGSLGEQYV.